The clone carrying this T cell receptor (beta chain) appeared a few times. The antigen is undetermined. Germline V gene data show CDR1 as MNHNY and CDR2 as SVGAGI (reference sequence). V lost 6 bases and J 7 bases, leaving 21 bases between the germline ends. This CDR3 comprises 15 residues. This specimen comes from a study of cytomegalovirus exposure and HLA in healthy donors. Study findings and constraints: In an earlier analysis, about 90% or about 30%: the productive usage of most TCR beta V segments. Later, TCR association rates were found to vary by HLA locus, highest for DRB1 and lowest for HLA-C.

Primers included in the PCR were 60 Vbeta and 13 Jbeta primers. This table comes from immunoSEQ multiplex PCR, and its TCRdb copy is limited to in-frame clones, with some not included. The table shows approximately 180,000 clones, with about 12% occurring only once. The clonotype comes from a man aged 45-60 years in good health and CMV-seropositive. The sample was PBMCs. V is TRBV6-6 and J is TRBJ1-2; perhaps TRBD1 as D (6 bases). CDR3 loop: CASRETGTTRVGYTF. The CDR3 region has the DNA TGTGCCAGCAGAGAAACCGGGACAACGAGGGTTGGCTACACCTTC.